The 5 T cell receptor beta chains reported below all come from one sample, sequenced in a study of blood T cell repertoires in COVID-19. Here immunoSEQ multiplex PCR was the method, and the copy in TCRdb shows in-frame clones only, minus some. This sample carries around 190,000 clones, roughly 90% of them seen once, and the ten largest clones take 20%. The specimen sequenced was peripheral blood. These receptors originate from a man in his sixties or seventies with active or convalescent COVID-19.

The CDR3 here is CASSLGGTGTQETQYF. In nucleotides, the CDR3 is TGCGCCAGCAGCTTGGGGGGGACAGGGACCCAAGAGACCCAGTACTTC. The chain combines TRBV5-1 with TRBJ2-5; 9 bases are shared with TRBD1. The CDR3 totals 16 residues. Trimming at V came to 0 bases and at J to 1 base, leaving 4 bases not matched to a gene. Germline values: CDR1 SGHRS, CDR2 YFSETQ.

This clone appeared once. V usage is TRBV15 and J usage is TRBJ1-2, with 7 bases that match TRBD1. Germline CDR1 reads LNHNV; CDR2 reads YYDKDF (reference sequence). V trimming: 0 bases; J trimming: 6 bases; junction bases outside the gene matches: 1. This CDR3 contains 13 residues. CDR3: CATSREGGDGYTF. The CDR3 bases are TGTGCCACCAGCAGAGAAGGGGGCGATGGCTACACCTTC. Full variable domain (rest looked up from reference TRBV15 and TRBJ1-2): DAMVIQNPRYQVTQFGKPVTLSCSQTLNHNVMYWYQQKSSQAPKLLFHYYDKDFNNEADTPDNFQSRRPNTSFCFLDIRSPGLGDTAMYLCATSREGGDGYTFGSGTRLTVV.

This chain joins TRBV23-1 and TRBJ2-7, with TRBD1 identical over 8 bases. TRBV23-1 is an ORF for which the function is uncertain. The CDR3 has 14 amino acids. V lost 7 bases, J lost 7 bases, and 12 bases stayed unmatched. CDR3: CASTGDRSPLEQYF. Here the CDR3 DNA reads TGCGCCAGCACTGGGGACAGGAGCCCTCTGGAGCAGTACTTC.

This rearrangement joins TRBV10-3 to TRBJ2-7; the D is unclear. Germline V gene data show CDR1 as ENHRY and CDR2 as SYGVKD. The V gene lost 5 bases and the J gene lost 2 bases, with 13 bases spanning the gap. The CDR3 is made up of 14 amino acids. The CDR3 spells CAISRDGSTYEQYF. The CDR3, as DNA: TGTGCCATCAGTAGAGATGGTTCCACCTACGAGCAGTACTTC.

V is TRBV7-2 and J is TRBJ1-2, with 12 nucleotides matching TRBD1. The germline V gene encodes CDR1 SGHTA and CDR2 FQGNSA. The CDR3 extends over 15 amino acids. J gave up 10 bases and V 1 base, and 7 bases lay outside the gene matches. This chain's CDR3 is CASSLEGTGGYYYTF. The DNA of the CDR3 is TGTGCCAGCAGCTTAGAGGGGACAGGGGGCTACTACTACACCTTC.